This is a list of T cell receptor beta chains from one sample in a study of CD8 T cells in ankylosing spondylitis. Each CDR3 protein is one row after TCRdb ran MiXCR on the 5' RACE reads. The sample carries 700,000 or so distinct CDR3 sequences, over 15% recorded once. The sequenced material came from blood, either unsorted or a sorted T cell fraction (not recorded which). The receptors shown here come from a male donor with ankylosing spondylitis. The CDR3 runs from the conserved cysteine through the conserved F or W. A D gene is named only where the DNA matches it firmly. Clone size, where shown, is once, few, many, or a class for clones that have expanded.

v_call: TRBV18
j_call: TRBJ1-1
clone_size: few
d_call: -
cdr3_nt: TGTGCCAGCTCACCACAAGTGGGGAACACTGAAGCTTTCTTT
cdr3_aa: CASSPQVGNTEAFF

v_call: TRBV4-1
j_call: TRBJ2-1
clone_size: few
d_call: -
cdr3_nt: TGCGCCAGCACCCAGAGGCGGGAAGCCTACAATGAGCAGTTCTTC
cdr3_aa: CASTQRREAYNEQFF

v_call: TRBV29-1
j_call: TRBJ1-4
clone_size: many
d_call: -
cdr3_nt: TGCAGCGTCCTCGGGACGGGGAATAATGAAAAACTGTTTTTT
cdr3_aa: CSVLGTGNNEKLFF

v_call: TRBV6-6
j_call: TRBJ2-1
clone_size: many
d_call: -
cdr3_nt: TGTGCCAGCAGTTACGAGATCAGCAATGAGCAGTTCTTC
cdr3_aa: CASSYEISNEQFF

v_call: TRBV27
j_call: TRBJ1-1
clone_size: few
d_call: -
cdr3_nt: TGTGCCAGCAGCCAGGGGTCGGGGGAAGCTTTCTTT
cdr3_aa: CASSQGSGEAFF

v_call: TRBV6-1
j_call: TRBJ1-1
clone_size: -
d_call: -
cdr3_nt: TGTGCCAGCAGGAACTCTCATGCGGGGGTCAGTACTGAAGCTTTCTTT
cdr3_aa: CASRNSHAGVSTEAFF

v_call: TRBV24-1
j_call: TRBJ1-5
clone_size: few
d_call: -
cdr3_nt: TGTGCCACCAGTGATTCGGGTAGCAATCAGCCCCAGCATTTT
cdr3_aa: CATSDSGSNQPQHF

v_call: TRBV6-1
j_call: TRBJ2-7
clone_size: -
d_call: -
cdr3_nt: TGTGCCAGCAGTGAAGTCGGTTCTACCTACGAGCAGTACTTC
cdr3_aa: CASSEVGSTYEQYF

v_call: TRBV7-2
j_call: TRBJ2-1
clone_size: few
d_call: -
cdr3_nt: TGTGCCAGCAGCCCCAGCCGCCCACGGGAGCAGTTCTTC
cdr3_aa: CASSPSRPREQFF

v_call: TRBV4-1
j_call: TRBJ1-4
clone_size: few
d_call: -
cdr3_nt: TGCGCCAGCAGCCGAGGGCAGGCAACTAATGAAAAACTGTTTTTT
cdr3_aa: CASSRGQATNEKLFF

v_call: TRBV5-1
j_call: TRBJ2-7
clone_size: few
d_call: -
cdr3_nt: TGCGCCAGCAGCTTGGACCCAGACTACGAGCAGTACTTC
cdr3_aa: CASSLDPDYEQYF

v_call: TRBV9
j_call: TRBJ2-5
clone_size: many
d_call: -
cdr3_nt: TGTGCCAGCAGCGTAGGACAGGCGGGAGAGACCCAGTACTTC
cdr3_aa: CASSVGQAGETQYF

v_call: TRBV5-5
j_call: TRBJ2-7
clone_size: many
d_call: TRBD1
cdr3_nt: TGTGCCAGCAGCTTCAGGACAGGTCCCTACGAGCAGTACTTC
cdr3_aa: CASSFRTGPYEQYF

v_call: TRBV20-1
j_call: TRBJ1-1
clone_size: -
d_call: -
cdr3_nt: TGCAGTGCTGGACGACAGCCTGTCATGAACACTGAAGCTTTCTTT
cdr3_aa: CSAGRQPVMNTEAFF

v_call: TRBV7-9
j_call: TRBJ2-3
clone_size: few
d_call: TRBD1
cdr3_nt: TGTGCCAGCAGCTTACCAGGACAGGGAGAAGATACGCAGTATTTT
cdr3_aa: CASSLPGQGEDTQYF

v_call: TRBV12-3/TRBV12-4
j_call: TRBJ2-5
clone_size: many
d_call: -
cdr3_nt: TGTGCCAGCAGTTTAGCGGGGGTCCATCAAGAGACCCAGTACTTC
cdr3_aa: CASSLAGVHQETQYF

v_call: TRBV10-3
j_call: TRBJ1-2
clone_size: few
d_call: -
cdr3_nt: TGTGCCATCAGTGACCAGGGGTCTTTCAACTATGGCTACACCTTC
cdr3_aa: CAISDQGSFNYGYTF

v_call: TRBV5-1
j_call: TRBJ1-6
clone_size: -
d_call: TRBD1
cdr3_nt: TGCGCCAGCGGGACAGGATCATCGTCCTATAATTCACCCCTCCACTTT
cdr3_aa: CASGTGSSSYNSPLHF

v_call: TRBV20-1
j_call: TRBJ1-6
clone_size: -
d_call: TRBD1
cdr3_nt: TGCAGTGCCCCACTCGGGACAGGGGGGGATTCACCCCTCCACTTT
cdr3_aa: CSAPLGTGGDSPLHF

v_call: TRBV7-9
j_call: TRBJ2-7
clone_size: -
d_call: TRBD1
cdr3_nt: TGTGCCAGCAGATTAACAGGGGGGTACGAGCAGTACTTC
cdr3_aa: CASRLTGGYEQYF

v_call: TRBV28
j_call: TRBJ2-5
clone_size: few
d_call: -
cdr3_nt: TGTGCCAGCAGTGGGCCTCGGGGCGGCGAGACCCAGTACTTC
cdr3_aa: CASSGPRGGETQYF

v_call: TRBV5-1
j_call: TRBJ2-5
clone_size: -
d_call: -
cdr3_nt: TGCGCCAGCAGCGTACAGGGATTACAAGAGACCCAGTACTTC
cdr3_aa: CASSVQGLQETQYF

v_call: TRBV4-2
j_call: TRBJ2-7
clone_size: few
d_call: -
cdr3_nt: TGTGCCAGCAGCCAAGGCCCTACCGATACCTACGAGCAGTACTTC
cdr3_aa: CASSQGPTDTYEQYF

v_call: TRBV29-1
j_call: TRBJ1-1
clone_size: few
d_call: -
cdr3_nt: TGCAGCGTTGTCTGGGCTTCGAACACTGAAGCTTTCTTT
cdr3_aa: CSVVWASNTEAFF

v_call: TRBV7-9
j_call: TRBJ1-1
clone_size: -
d_call: TRBD1
cdr3_nt: TGTGCCAGCAGCTCACAGGGGGCGAGGACTGAAGCTTTCTTT
cdr3_aa: CASSSQGARTEAFF

v_call: TRBV12-3/TRBV12-4
j_call: TRBJ2-1
clone_size: -
d_call: -
cdr3_nt: TGTGCCAGCAGTTTAGCTGTTCTGGGTGAGCAGTTCTTC
cdr3_aa: CASSLAVLGEQFF

v_call: TRBV20-1
j_call: TRBJ2-7
clone_size: few
d_call: -
cdr3_nt: TGCAGTGCTAGCCCGGTGACCCCCAATTTCTGGCAGTACTTC
cdr3_aa: CSASPVTPNFWQYF

v_call: TRBV6-2/TRBV6-3
j_call: TRBJ2-7
clone_size: many
d_call: TRBD1
cdr3_nt: TGTGCCAGCAGTTACGGGACAGATACCTACGAGCAGTACTTC
cdr3_aa: CASSYGTDTYEQYF